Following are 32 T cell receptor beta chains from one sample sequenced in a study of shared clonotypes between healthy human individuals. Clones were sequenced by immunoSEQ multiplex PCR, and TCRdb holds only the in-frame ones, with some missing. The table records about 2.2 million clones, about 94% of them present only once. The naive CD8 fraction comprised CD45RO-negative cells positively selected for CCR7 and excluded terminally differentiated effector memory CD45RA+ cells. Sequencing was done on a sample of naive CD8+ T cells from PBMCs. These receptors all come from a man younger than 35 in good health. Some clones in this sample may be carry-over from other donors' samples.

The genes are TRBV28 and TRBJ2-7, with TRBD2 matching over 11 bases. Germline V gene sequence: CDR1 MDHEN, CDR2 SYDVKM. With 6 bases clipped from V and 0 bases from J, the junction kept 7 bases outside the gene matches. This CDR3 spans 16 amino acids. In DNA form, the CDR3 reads TGTGCCAGCAGCTTACTCGGGACTAGCGGCTCCTACGAGCAGTACTTC. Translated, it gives CASSLLGTSGSYEQYF.

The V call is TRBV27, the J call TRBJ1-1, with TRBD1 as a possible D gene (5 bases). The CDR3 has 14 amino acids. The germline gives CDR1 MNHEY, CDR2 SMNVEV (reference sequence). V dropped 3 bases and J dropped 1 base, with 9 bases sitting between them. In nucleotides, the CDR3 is TGTGCCAGCAGTTTGTGGGGGACGAACACTGAAGCTTTCTTT. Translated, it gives CASSLWGTNTEAFF.

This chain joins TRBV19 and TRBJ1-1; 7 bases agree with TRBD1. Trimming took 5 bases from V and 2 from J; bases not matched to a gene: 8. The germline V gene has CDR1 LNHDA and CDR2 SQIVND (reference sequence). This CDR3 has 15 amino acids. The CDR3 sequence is CASSPRQGHNTEAFF. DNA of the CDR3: TGTGCCAGTAGTCCCCGACAGGGACACAACACTGAAGCTTTCTTT.

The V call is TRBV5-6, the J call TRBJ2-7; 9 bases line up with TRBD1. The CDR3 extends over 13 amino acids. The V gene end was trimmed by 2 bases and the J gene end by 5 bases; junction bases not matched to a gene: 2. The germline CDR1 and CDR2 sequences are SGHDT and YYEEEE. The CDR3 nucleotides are TGTGCCAGCAGCTTTGGGACAGGGAACGAGCAGTACTTC. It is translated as CASSFGTGNEQYF.

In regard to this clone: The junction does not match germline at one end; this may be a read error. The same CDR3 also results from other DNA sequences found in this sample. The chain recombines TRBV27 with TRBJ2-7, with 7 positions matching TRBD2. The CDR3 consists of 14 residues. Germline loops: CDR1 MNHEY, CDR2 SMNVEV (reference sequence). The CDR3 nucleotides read TGTGCCAGCAGTCTATCTAGCGGAACCTACGAGCAGTACTTC. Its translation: CASSLSSGTYEQYF.

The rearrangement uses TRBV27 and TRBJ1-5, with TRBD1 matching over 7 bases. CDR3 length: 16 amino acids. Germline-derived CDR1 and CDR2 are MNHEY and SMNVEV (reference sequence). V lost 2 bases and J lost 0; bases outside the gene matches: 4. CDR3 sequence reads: CASSLAGTVSNQPQHF. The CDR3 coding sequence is TGTGCCAGCAGTTTAGCCGGGACAGTTAGCAATCAGCCCCAGCATTTT.

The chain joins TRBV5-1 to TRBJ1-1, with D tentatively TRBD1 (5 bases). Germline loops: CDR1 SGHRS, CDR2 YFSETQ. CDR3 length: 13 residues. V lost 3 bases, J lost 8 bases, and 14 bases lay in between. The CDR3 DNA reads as TGCGCCAGCAGCTCGACAGCATTGCGGGAAGCTTTCTTT. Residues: CASSSTALREAFF.

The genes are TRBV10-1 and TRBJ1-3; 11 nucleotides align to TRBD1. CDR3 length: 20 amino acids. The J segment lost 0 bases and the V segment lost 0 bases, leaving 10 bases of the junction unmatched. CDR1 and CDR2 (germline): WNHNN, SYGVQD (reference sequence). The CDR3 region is CASSESVWDRGESSGNTIYF. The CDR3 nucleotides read TGCGCCAGCAGTGAGTCGGTCTGGGACAGGGGGGAGAGCTCTGGAAACACCATATATTTT.

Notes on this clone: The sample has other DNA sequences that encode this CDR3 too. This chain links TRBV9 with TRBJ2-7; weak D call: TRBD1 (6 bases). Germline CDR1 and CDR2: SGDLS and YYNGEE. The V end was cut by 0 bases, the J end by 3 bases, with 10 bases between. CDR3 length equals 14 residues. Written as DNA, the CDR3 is TGTGCCAGCAGCGTAGGAGGGGGAAACTACGAGCAGTACTTC. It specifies CASSVGGGNYEQYF. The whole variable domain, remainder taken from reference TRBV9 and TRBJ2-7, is DSGVTQTPKHLITATGQRVTLRCSPRSGDLSVYWYQQSLDQGLQFLIQYYNGEERAKGNILERFSAQQFPDLHSELNLSSLELGDSALYFCASSVGGGNYEQYFGPGTRLTVT.

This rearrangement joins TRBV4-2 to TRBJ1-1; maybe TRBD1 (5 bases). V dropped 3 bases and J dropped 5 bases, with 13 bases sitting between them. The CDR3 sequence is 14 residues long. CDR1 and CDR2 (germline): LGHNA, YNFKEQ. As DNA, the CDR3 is TGTGCCAGCAGCCAGGGGACCGCGGGGACTGAAGCTTTCTTT. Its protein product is CASSQGTAGTEAFF.

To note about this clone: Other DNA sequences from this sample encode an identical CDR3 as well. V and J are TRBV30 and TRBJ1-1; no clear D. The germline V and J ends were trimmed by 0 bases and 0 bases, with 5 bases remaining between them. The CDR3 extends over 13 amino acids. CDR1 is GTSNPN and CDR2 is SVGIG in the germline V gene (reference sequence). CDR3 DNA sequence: TGTGCCTGGAGTGTACTCATGAACACTGAAGCTTTCTTT. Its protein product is CAWSVLMNTEAFF.

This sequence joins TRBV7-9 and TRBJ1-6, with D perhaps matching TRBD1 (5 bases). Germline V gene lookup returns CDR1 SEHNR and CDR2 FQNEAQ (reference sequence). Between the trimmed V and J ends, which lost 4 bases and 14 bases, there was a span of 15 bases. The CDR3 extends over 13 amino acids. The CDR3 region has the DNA TGTGCCAGCAGCTCCCCCACGGGGCCAGCCCTCCACTTT. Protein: CASSSPTGPALHF.

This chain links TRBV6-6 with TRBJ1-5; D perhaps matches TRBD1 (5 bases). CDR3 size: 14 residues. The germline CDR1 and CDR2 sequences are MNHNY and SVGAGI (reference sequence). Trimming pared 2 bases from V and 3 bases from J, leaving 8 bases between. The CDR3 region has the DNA TGTGCCAGCAGTTACAGCAGGGTCAATCAGCCCCAGCATTTT. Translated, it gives CASSYSRVNQPQHF.

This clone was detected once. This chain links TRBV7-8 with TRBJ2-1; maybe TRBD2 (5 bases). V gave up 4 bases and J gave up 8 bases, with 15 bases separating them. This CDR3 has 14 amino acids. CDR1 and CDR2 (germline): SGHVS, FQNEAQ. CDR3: CASSSRGSWYEQFF. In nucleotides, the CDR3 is TGTGCCAGCAGCTCCCGGGGTAGCTGGTATGAGCAGTTCTTC.

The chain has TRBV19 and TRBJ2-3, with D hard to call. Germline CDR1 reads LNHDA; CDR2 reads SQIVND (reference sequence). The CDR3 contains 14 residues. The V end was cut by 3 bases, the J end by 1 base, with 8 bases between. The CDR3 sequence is CASSMRSGTDTQYF. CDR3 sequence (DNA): TGTGCCAGTAGTATGAGAAGCGGCACAGATACGCAGTATTTT.

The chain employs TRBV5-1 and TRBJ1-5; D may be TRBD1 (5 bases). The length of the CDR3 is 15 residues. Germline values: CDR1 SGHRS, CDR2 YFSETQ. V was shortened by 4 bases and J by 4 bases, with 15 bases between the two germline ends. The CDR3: CASSPRGGANQPQHF. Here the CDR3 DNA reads TGCGCCAGCAGCCCTCGGGGCGGAGCGAATCAGCCCCAGCATTTT. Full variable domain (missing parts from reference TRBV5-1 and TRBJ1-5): KAGVTQTPRYLIKTRGQQVTLSCSPISGHRSVSWYQQTPGQGLQFLFEYFSETQRNKGNFPGRFSGRQFSNSRSEMNVSTLELGDSALYLCASSPRGGANQPQHFGDGTRLSIL.

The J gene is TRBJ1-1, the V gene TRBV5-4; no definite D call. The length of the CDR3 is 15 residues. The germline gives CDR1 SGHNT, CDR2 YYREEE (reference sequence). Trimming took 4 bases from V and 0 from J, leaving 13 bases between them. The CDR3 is CASSLTRAMNTEAFF. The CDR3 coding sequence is TGTGCCAGCAGCCTGACGAGGGCAATGAACACTGAAGCTTTCTTT.

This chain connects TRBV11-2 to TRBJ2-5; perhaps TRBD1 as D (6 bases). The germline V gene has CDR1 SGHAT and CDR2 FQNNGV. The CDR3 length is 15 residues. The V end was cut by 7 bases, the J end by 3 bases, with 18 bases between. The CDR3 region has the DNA TGTGCCAGCATGGATTTCAGGGACAACAAAGAGACCCAGTACTTC. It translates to CASMDFRDNKETQYF.

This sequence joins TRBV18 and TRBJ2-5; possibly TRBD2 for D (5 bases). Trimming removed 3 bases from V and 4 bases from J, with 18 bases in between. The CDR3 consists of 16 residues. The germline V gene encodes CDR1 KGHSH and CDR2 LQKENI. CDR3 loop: CASSPTIPGKIETQYF. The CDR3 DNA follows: TGTGCCAGCTCACCTACAATACCCGGGAAAATAGAGACCCAGTACTTC.

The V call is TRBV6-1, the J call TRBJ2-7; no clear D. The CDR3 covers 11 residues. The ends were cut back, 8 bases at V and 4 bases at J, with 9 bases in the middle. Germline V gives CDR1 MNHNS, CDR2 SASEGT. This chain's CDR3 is CASGAGYEQYF. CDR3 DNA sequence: TGTGCCAGCGGAGCTGGGTACGAGCAGTACTTC.

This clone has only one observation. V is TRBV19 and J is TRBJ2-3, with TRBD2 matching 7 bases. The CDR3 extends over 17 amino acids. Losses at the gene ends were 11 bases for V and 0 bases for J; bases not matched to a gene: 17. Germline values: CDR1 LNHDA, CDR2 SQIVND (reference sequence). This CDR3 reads CAPITRLAALSTDTQYF. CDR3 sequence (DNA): TGTGCCCCGATAACCAGGCTAGCGGCACTTAGCACAGATACGCAGTATTTT.

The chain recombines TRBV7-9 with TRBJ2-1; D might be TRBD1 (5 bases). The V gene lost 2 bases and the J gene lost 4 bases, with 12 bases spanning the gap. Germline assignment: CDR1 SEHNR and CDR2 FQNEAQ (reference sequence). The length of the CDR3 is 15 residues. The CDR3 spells CASSLSQGRYNEQFF. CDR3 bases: TGTGCCAGCAGCTTATCCCAGGGTCGGTACAATGAGCAGTTCTTC.

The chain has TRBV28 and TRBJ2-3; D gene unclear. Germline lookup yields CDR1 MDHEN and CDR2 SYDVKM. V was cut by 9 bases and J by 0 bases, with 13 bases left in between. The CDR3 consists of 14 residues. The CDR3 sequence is CASTGGLSTDTQYF. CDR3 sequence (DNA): TGTGCCAGTACTGGTGGGCTTAGCACAGATACGCAGTATTTT.

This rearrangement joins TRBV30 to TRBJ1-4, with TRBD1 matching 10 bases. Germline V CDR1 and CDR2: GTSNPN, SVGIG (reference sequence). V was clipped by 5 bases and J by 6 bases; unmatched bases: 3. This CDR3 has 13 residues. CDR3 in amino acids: CAWEGTGDEKLFF. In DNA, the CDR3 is TGTGCCTGGGAAGGGACAGGGGATGAAAAACTGTTTTTT.

CDR3 sequence reads: CASSQGLAAGDYEQYF. The CDR3 DNA reads TGCGCCAGCAGCCAGGGTCTAGCGGCCGGAGACTACGAGCAGTACTTC. V usage is TRBV4-3 and J usage is TRBJ2-7, with 7 bases identical to TRBD2. CDR1 is LGHNA, CDR2 YSLEER, per germline. The ends lost 3 bases at V and 3 bases at J; junction bases unmatched: 11. The CDR3 is made up of 16 amino acids.

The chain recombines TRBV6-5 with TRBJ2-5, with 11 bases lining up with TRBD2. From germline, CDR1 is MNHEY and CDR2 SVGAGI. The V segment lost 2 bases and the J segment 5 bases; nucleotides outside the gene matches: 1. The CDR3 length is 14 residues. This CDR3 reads CASSYRTSGETQYF. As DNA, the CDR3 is TGTGCCAGCAGTTACCGGACTAGCGGGGAGACCCAGTACTTC.

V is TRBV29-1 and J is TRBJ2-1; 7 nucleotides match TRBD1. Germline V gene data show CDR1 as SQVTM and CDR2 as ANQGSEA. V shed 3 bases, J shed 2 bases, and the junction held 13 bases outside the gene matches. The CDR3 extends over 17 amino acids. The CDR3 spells CSVERTFLGGTYNEQFF. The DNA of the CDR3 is TGCAGCGTTGAGAGGACTTTTTTAGGGGGCACCTACAATGAGCAGTTCTTC.

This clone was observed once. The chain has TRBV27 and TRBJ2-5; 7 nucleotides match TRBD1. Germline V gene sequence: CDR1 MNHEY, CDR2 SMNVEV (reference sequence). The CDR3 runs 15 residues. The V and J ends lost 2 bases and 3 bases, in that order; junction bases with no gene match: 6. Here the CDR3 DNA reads TGTGCCAGCAGTTTAGGGACGACAGGGAAAGAGACCCAGTACTTC. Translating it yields CASSLGTTGKETQYF.

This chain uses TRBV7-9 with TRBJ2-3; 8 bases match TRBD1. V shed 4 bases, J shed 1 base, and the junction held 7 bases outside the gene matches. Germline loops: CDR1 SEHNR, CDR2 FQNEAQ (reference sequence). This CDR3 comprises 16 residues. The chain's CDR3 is CASSWGPGGGTDTQYF. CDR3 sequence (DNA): TGTGCCAGCAGCTGGGGCCCAGGGGGCGGCACAGATACGCAGTATTTT.

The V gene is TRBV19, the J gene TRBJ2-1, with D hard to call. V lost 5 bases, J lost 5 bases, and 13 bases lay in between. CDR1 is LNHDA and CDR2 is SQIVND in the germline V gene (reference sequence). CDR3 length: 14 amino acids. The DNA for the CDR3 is TGTGCCAGTAGTCCGAGGATTGTTGACAATGAGCAGTTCTTC. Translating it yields CASSPRIVDNEQFF.

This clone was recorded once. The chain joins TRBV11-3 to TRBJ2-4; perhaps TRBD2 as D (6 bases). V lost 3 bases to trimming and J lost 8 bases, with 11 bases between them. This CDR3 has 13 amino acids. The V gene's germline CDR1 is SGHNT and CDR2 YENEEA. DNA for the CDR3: TGTGCCAGCAGCTTCGTCTGGGGGGACATTCAGTACTTC. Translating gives CASSFVWGDIQYF.

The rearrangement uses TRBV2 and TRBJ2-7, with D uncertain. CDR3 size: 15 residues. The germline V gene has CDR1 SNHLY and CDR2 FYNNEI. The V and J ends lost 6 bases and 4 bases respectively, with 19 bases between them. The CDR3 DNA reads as TGTGCCAGCAGGTTTCCGGGCCCGGACGAGTACGAGCAGTACTTC. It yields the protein CASRFPGPDEYEQYF.